One and the same sample provided the 2 T cell receptor beta chains below, sequenced in a study of identical twins (dated by TCRdb to 2015 to 2016). Libraries were built with 5' RACE. This sample was sequenced with an Illumina HiSeq 2000. TCRdb applied fastp at Q25 and MiXCR to the public reads, then kept only in-frame beta chains. Identical CDR3 protein sequences are pooled into one entry, listed with their most common genes and DNA. This sample has 1.5 million to 2 million distinct CDR3 sequences in its table, and about 30% of those were observed once. Approximately 0.29% of the sample rests with the top ten. Input material: cord blood. These receptors all come from a newborn girl in good health.

This clonotype was picked up a small number of times. The chain employs TRBV20-1 and TRBJ2-3; 11 nucleotides line up with TRBD1. CDR1 is DFQATT and CDR2 is SNEGSKA in the germline V gene (reference sequence). Trimming at V came to 8 bases and at J to 3 bases, leaving 13 bases not matched to a gene. The CDR3 totals 16 residues. CDR3 protein: CSTTHRGQGATDTQYF. The DNA of the CDR3 is TGCAGTACCACCCACCGCGGACAGGGGGCGACAGATACGCAGTATTTT.

V usage is TRBV6-1 and J usage is TRBJ2-1; D is possibly TRBD1 (5 bases). The CDR3 loop spans 20 amino acids. V lost 6 bases and J 2 bases, leaving 29 bases between the germline ends. The germline V gene has CDR1 MNHNS and CDR2 SASEGT. In nucleotides, the CDR3 is TGTGCCAGCAGCCACAGGACGAGGAAGACAGCCCGATTGACCTACAATGAGCAGTTCTTC. Residues: CASSHRTRKTARLTYNEQFF.